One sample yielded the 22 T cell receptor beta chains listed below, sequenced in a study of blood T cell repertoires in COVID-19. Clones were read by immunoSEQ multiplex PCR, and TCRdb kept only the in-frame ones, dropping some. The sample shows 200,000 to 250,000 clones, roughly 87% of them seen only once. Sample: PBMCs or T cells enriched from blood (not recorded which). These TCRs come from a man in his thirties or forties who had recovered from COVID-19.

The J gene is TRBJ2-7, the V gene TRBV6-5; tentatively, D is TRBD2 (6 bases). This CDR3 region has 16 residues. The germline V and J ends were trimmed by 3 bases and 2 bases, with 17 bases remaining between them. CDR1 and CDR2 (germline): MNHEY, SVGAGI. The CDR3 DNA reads TGTGCCAGCAGTTATTCGTCCGGGGGAGCCCCCTACGAGCAGTACTTC. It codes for CASSYSSGGAPYEQYF.

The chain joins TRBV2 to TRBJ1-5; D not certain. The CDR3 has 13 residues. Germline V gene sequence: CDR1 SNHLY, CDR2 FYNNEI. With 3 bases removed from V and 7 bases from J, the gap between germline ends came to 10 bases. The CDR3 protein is CASSDELRQPQHF. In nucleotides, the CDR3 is TGTGCCAGCAGTGACGAGCTTCGGCAGCCCCAGCATTTT.

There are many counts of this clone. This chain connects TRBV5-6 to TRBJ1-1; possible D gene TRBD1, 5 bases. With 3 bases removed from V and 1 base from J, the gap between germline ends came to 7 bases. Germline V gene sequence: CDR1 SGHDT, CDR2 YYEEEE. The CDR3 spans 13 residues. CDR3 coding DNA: TGTGCCAGCAGCTACGGACAGAACACTGAAGCTTTCTTT. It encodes CASSYGQNTEAFF.

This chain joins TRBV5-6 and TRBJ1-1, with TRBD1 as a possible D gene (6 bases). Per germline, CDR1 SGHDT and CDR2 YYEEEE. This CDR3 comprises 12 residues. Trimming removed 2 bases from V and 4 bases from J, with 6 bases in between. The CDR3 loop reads CASSLQGTEAFF. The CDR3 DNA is TGTGCCAGCAGCTTACAGGGCACTGAAGCTTTCTTT.

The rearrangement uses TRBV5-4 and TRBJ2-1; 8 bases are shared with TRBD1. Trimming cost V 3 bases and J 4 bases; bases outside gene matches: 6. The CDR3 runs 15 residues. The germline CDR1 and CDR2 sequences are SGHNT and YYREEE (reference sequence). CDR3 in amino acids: CASSSPGQAYNEQFF. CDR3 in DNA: TGTGCCAGCAGCTCGCCGGGACAGGCTTACAATGAGCAGTTCTTC.

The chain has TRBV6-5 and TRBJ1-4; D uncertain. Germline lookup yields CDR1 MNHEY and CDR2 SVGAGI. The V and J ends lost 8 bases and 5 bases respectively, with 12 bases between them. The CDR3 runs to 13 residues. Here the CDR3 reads CASFPVKNEKLFF. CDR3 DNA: TGTGCCAGCTTCCCAGTAAAGAATGAAAAACTGTTTTTT.

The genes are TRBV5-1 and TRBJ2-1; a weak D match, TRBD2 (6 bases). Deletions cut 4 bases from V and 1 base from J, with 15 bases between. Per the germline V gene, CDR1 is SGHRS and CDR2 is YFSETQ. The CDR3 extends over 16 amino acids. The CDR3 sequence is CASSLSGVGSYNEQFF. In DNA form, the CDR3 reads TGCGCCAGCAGCCTTAGCGGAGTTGGGTCCTACAATGAGCAGTTCTTC.

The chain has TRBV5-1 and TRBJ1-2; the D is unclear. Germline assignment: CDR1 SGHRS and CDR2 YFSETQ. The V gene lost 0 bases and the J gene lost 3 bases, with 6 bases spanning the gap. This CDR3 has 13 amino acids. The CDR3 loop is CASSLGQDYGYTF. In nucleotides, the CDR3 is TGCGCCAGCAGCTTGGGGCAGGACTATGGCTACACCTTC.

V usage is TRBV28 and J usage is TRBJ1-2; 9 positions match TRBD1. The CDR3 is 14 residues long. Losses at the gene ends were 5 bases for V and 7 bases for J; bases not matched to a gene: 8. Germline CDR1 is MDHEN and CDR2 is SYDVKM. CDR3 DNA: TGTGCCAGCAGTCAGGGGACAGGGATAGGTGGCTACACCTTC. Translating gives CASSQGTGIGGYTF.

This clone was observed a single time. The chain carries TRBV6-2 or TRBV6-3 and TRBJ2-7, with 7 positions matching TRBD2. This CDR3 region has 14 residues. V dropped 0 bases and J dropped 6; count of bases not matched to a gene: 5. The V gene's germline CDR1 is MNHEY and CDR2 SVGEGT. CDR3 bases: TGTGCCAGCAGTTACTCGAGAGCGGGGACCGAGCAGTACTTC. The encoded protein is CASSYSRAGTEQYF.

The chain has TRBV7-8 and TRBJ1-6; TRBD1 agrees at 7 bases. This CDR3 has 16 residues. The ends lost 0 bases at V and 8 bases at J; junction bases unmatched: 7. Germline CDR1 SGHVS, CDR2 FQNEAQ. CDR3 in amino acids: CASSLAEGARDSPLHF. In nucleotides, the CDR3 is TGTGCCAGCAGCTTAGCTGAGGGGGCGAGGGATTCACCCCTCCACTTT. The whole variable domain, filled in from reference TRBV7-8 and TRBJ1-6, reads GAGVSQSPRYKVAKRGQDVALRCDPISGHVSLFWYQQALGQGPEFLTYFQNEAQLDKSGLPSDRFFAERPEGSVSTLKIQRTQQEDSAVYLCASSLAEGARDSPLHFGNGTRLTVT.

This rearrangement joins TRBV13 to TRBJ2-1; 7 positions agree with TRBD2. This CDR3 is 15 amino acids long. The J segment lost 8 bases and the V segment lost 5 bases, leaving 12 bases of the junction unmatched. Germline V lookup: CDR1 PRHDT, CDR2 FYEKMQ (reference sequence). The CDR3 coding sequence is TGTGCCAGCAGCCCTTTGGGCGGGAGAGGGGATGAGCAGTTCTTC. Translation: CASSPLGGRGDEQFF.

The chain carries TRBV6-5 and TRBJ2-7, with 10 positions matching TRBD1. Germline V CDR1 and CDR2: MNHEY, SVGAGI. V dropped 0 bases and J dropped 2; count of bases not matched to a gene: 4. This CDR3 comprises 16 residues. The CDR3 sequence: CASSYSPDRGAYEQYF. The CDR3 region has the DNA TGTGCCAGCAGTTACTCCCCGGACAGGGGGGCCTACGAGCAGTACTTC.

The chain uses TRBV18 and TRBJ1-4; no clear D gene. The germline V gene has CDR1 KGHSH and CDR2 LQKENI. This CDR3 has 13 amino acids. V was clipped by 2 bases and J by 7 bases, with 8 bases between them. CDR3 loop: CASSPIRGEKLFF. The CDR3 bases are TGTGCCAGCTCACCAATCCGGGGTGAAAAACTGTTTTTT.

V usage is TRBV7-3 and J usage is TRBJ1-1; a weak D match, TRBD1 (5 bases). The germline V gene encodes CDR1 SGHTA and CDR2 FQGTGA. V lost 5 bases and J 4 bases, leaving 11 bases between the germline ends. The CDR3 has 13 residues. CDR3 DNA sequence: TGTGCCAGCAGCCTCTCGGGGGGCACTGAAGCTTTCTTT. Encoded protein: CASSLSGGTEAFF.

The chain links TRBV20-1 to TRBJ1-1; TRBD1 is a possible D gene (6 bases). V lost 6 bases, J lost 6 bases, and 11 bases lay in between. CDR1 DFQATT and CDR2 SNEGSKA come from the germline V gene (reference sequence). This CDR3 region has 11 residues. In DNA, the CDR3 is TGCAGTGCAACAGAGGGGGCTGAAGCTTTCTTT. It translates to CSATEGAEAFF.

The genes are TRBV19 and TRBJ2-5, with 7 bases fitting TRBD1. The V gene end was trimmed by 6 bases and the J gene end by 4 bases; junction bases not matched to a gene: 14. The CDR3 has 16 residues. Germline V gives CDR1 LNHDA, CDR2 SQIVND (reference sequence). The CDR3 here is CASSVGPSRGRETQYF. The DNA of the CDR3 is TGTGCCAGTAGCGTCGGGCCTTCGAGGGGGCGAGAGACCCAGTACTTC.

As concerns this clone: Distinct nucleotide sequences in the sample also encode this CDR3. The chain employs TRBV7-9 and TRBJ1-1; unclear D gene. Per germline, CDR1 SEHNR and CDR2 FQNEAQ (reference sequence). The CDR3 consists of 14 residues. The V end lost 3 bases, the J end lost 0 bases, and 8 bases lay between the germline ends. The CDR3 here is CASSLMGVNTEAFF. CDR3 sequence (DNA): TGTGCCAGCAGCTTGATGGGCGTGAACACTGAAGCTTTCTTT.

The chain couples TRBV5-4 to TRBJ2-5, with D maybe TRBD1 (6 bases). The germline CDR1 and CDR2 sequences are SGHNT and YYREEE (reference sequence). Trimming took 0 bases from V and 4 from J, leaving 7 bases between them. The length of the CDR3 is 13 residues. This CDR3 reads CASSLAGVETQYF. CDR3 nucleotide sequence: TGTGCCAGCAGCTTGGCAGGGGTAGAGACCCAGTACTTC.

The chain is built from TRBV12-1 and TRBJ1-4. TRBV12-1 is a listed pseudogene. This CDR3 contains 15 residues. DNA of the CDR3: TGTGCCAGCAGCTTTGCCCCCAATAGAGTAAGAAAACTGTTTTTT. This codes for CASSFAPNRVRKLFF.

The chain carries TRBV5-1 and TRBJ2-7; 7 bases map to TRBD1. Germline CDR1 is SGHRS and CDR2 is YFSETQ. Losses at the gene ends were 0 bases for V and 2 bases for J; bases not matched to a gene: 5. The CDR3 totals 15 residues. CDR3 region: CASSLGGQVPYEQYF. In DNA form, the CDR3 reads TGCGCCAGCAGCTTGGGAGGACAGGTCCCCTACGAGCAGTACTTC.

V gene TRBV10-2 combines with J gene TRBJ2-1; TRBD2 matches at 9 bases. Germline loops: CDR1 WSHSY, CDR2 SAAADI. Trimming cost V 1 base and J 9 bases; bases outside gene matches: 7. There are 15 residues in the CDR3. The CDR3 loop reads CASSEWGLAFSEQFF. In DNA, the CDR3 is TGCGCCAGCAGTGAGTGGGGACTAGCATTTAGTGAGCAGTTCTTC.